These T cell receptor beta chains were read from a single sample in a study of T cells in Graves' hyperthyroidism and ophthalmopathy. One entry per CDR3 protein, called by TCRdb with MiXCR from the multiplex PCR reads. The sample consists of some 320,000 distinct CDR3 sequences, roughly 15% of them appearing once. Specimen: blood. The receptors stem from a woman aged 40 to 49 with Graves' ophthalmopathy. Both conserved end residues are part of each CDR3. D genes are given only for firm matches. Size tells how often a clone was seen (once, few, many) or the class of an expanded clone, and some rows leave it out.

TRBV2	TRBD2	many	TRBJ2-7	CASSYGLAAYEQYF	TGTGCCAGCAGTTACGGACTAGCAGCGTACGAGCAGTACTTC
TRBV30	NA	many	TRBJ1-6	CAWTGSRNSPLHF	TGTGCCTGGACAGGGAGTCGGAATTCACCCCTCCACTTT
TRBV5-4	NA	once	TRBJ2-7	CASSPDGSSSYEQYF	TGTGCCAGCAGCCCCGACGGGTCCAGCTCCTACGAGCAGTACTTC
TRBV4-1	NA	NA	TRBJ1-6	CASSQDMDSPLHF	TGCGCCAGCAGCCAAGATATGGATTCACCCCTCCACTTT
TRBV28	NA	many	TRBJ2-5	CASRLQETQYF	TGTGCCAGCAGGCTTCAAGAGACCCAGTACTTC
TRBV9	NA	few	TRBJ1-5	CASSLGQSTQPQHF	TGTGCCAGCAGCCTGGGCCAGAGCACTCAGCCCCAGCATTTT
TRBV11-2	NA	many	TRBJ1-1	CASSLYQTEAFF	TGTGCCAGCAGCTTATACCAGACTGAAGCTTTCTTT
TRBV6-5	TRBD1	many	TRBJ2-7	CASSYQTGAYEQYF	TGTGCCAGCAGTTACCAGACAGGGGCCTACGAGCAGTACTTC
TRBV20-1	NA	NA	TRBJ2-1	CSARFFGQNSNEQFF	NA
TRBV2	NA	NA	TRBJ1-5	CASSERLTQGIYSNQPQHF	TGTGCCAGCAGTGAAAGATTGACCCAGGGCATTTATAGCAATCAGCCCCAGCATTTT
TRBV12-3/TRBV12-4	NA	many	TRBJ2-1	CASSLAPEGGSYNEQFF	TGTGCCAGCAGTTTAGCGCCGGAGGGGGGCTCCTACAATGAGCAGTTCTTC
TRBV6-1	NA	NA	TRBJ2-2	CASSQIVTQNTGELFF	TGTGCCAGCAGTCAAATCGTGACTCAGAACACCGGGGAGCTGTTTTTT
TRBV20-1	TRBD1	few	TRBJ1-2	CSAGTGGIYGYTF	TGCAGTGCCGGGACAGGGGGCATATATGGCTACACCTTC
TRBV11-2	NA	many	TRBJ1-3	CASSLAAGFSGNTIYF	TGTGCCAGCAGCTTAGCCGCAGGTTTCTCTGGAAACACCATATATTTT
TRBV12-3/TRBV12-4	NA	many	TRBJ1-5	CASSFMDNQPQHF	TGTGCCAGCAGTTTTATGGACAATCAGCCCCAGCATTTT
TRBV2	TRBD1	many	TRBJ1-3	CASGTGGGNTIYF	TGTGCCAGCGGGACAGGGGGTGGAAACACCATATATTTT
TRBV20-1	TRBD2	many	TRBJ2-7	CSATGTLRLADFYEQYF	TGCAGTGCGACCGGGACACTCCGACTAGCGGATTTCTACGAGCAGTACTTC
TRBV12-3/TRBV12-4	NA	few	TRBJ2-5	CASRLTPGETQYF	TGTGCCAGCAGGCTTACTCCGGGGGAGACCCAGTACTTC
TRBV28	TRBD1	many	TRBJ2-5	CASSEDRGTQETQYF	TGTGCCAGCAGCGAAGACAGGGGGACCCAAGAGACCCAGTACTTC
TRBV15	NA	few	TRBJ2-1	CATSRSTNEQFF	TGTGCCACCAGCAGATCAACCAATGAGCAGTTCTTC
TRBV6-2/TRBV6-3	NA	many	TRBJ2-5	CASSFFKETQYF	TGTGCCAGCAGTTTCTTCAAAGAGACCCAGTACTTC
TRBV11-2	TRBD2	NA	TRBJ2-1	CASSLGLAGEQNEQFF	TGTGCCAGCAGCTTAGGCCTAGCGGGAGAACAGAATGAGCAGTTCTTC
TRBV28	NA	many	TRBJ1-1	CASTTRGVMNTEAFF	TGTGCCAGCACTACGAGGGGGGTTATGAACACTGAAGCTTTCTTT
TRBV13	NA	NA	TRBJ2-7	CASSLGSRSGTYEQYF	TGTGCCAGCAGCTTAGGGTCTCGGTCAGGAACCTACGAGCAGTACTTC
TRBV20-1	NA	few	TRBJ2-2	CSAPSSERNTGELFF	TGCAGTGCTCCTAGTAGCGAAAGGAACACCGGGGAGCTGTTTTTT
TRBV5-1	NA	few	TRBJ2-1	CASSFPGLEQFF	TGCGCCAGCAGCTTCCCGGGGCTTGAGCAGTTCTTC
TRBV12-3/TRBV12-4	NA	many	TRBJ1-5	CASTDSLVQPQHF	TGTGCCAGCACCGACAGCTTGGTACAGCCCCAGCATTTT
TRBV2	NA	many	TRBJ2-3	CASSAGWAGSNTDTQYF	TGTGCCAGCAGTGCGGGTTGGGCGGGATCAAACACAGATACGCAGTATTTT
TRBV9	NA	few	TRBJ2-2	CASSVGSEAGELFF	TGTGCCAGCAGCGTAGGCTCCGAGGCTGGGGAGCTGTTTTTT
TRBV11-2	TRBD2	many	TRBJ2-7	CASRRLAGGSRYEQYF	TGTGCCAGCAGACGACTAGCGGGAGGAAGCAGATACGAGCAGTACTTC
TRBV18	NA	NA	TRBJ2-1	CASSQSGDEQFF	TGTGCCAGCTCACAGTCCGGAGATGAGCAGTTCTTC
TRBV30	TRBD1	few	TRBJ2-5	CAFDRGILETQYF	TGTGCCTTCGACAGGGGAATTTTGGAGACCCAGTACTTC
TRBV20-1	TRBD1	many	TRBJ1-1	CSLKDRGTEAFF	TGCAGTCTTAAAGACAGGGGGACTGAAGCTTTCTTT
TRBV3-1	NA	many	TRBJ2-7	CASSQGSSYEQYF	TGTGCCAGCAGTCAAGGGAGCTCCTACGAGCAGTACTTC
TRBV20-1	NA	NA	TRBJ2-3	CSAPNRLSGTDTQYF	TGCAGTGCGCCCAACCGACTGTCTGGCACAGATACGCAGTATTTT
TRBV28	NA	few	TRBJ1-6	CASTPIGGHHPPLHF	TGTGCCAGCACCCCTATAGGAGGTCATCATCCACCCCTCCACTTT
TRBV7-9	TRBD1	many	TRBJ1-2	CASRPGDSQWRYTF	TGTGCCAGCAGACCAGGGGACAGCCAGTGGCGCTACACCTTC
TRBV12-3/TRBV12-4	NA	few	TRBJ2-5	CASTRAAAQETQYF	TGTGCCAGCACCAGAGCGGCCGCCCAAGAGACCCAGTACTTC
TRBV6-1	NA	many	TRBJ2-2	CASSVQRTGELFF	TGTGCCAGCAGTGTCCAGCGGACCGGGGAGCTGTTTTTT
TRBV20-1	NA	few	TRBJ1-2	CSARDARPLRANYGYTF	TGCAGTGCTAGAGATGCGCGACCCCTAAGGGCTAACTATGGCTACACCTTC
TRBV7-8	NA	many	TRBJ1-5	CASSLNPYSDQPQHF	TGTGCCAGCAGCTTAAACCCCTACAGCGATCAGCCCCAGCATTTT
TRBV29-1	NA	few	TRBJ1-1	CSVARGKGAEAFF	TGCAGCGTCGCGCGGGGGAAGGGCGCTGAAGCTTTCTTT
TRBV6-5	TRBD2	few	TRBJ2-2	CASSYPTSGANTGELFF	TGTGCCAGCAGTTACCCTACTAGCGGCGCGAACACCGGGGAGCTGTTTTTT
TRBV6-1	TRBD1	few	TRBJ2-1	CASTPSTGFYNEQFF	TGTGCCAGCACCCCCTCGACAGGGTTTTACAATGAGCAGTTCTTC
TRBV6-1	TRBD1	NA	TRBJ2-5	CASREDRAIETQYF	TGTGCCAGCAGGGAGGACAGGGCCATAGAGACCCAGTACTTC
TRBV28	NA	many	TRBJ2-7	CASSFIFYEQYF	TGTGCCAGCAGTTTTATATTTTACGAGCAGTACTTC
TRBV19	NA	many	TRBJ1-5	CASSIGGNQPQHF	TGTGCCAGTAGTATTGGGGGGAATCAGCCCCAGCATTTT
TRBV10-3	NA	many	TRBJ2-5	CAISEAGETQYF	TGTGCCATCAGTGAGGCAGGCGAGACCCAGTACTTC
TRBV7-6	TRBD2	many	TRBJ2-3	CASSLLGQTSGGMTDTQYF	TGTGCCAGCAGCTTATTGGGACAGACTAGCGGGGGGATGACAGATACGCAGTATTTT
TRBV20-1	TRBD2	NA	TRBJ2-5	CSARSGAGGRGETQYF	TGCAGTGCTAGATCGGGAGCGGGAGGCCGGGGAGAGACCCAGTACTTC
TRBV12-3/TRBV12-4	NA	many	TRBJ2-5	CASSLLTAGLETQYF	TGTGCCAGCAGTCTCCTAACGGCAGGGCTAGAGACCCAGTACTTC
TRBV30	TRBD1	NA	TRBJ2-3	CAWRYPDRGADTQYF	TGTGCCTGGAGATACCCTGACAGGGGCGCGGATACGCAGTATTTT
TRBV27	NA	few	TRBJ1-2	CASSYRVGYGYTF	TGTGCCAGCAGTTACAGGGTCGGCTATGGCTACACCTTC
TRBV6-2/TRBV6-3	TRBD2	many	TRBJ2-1	CASSPKNRAGDNEQFF	TGTGCCAGCAGTCCCAAAAATCGAGCGGGGGACAATGAGCAGTTCTTC
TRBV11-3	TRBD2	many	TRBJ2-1	CASTAGLPQNEQFF	TGTGCCAGCACCGCGGGACTACCTCAGAATGAGCAGTTCTTC
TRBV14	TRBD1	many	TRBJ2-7	CASSRQPGQGAREQYF	TGTGCCAGCAGCCGCCAACCGGGACAGGGGGCAAGGGAACAGTACTTC